Shown below are 9 T cell receptor beta chains from a single sample sequenced in a study of tissue T cells after allogeneic stem cell transplantation. TCRdb's copy holds only in-frame clones and misses some; the assay was immunoSEQ multiplex PCR. Of roughly 2,000 clones listed, 60% to 80% are singletons. Adult allogeneic hematopoietic cell transplant recipients with steroid-refractory graft-versus-host disease were prospectively enrolled for research autopsy. Sequencing was performed on ileal tissue, taken at autopsy. Receptor source: a male patient at least 60 years old with steroid-refractory graft-versus-host disease after an allogeneic stem cell transplant. Some T cells may be transferred from the graft donor.

The V gene is TRBV14, the J gene TRBJ2-5, with D hard to call. This CDR3 spans 15 amino acids. Germline V gene sequence: CDR1 SGHDN, CDR2 FVKESK. The ends were cut back, 3 bases at V and 5 bases at J, with 16 bases in the middle. The CDR3 loop reads CASSQMAGDYETQYF. The DNA for the CDR3 is TGTGCCAGCAGCCAGATGGCCGGTGATTATGAGACCCAGTACTTC.

The gene calls are TRBV11-1 and TRBJ2-5; D is possibly TRBD1 (5 bases). CDR1 and CDR2 from the germline V gene are SGHAT and FQDESV (reference sequence). The CDR3 totals 12 residues. V was trimmed by 6 bases and J by 4 bases, leaving 9 bases between them. The CDR3 region has the DNA TGTGCCAGCAGTTCTGACAGAGAGACCCAGTACTTC. It codes for CASSSDRETQYF.

The gene calls are TRBV5-6 and TRBJ1-2; D gene unclear. CDR3 size: 13 residues. Trimming cost V 3 bases and J 7 bases, with 13 bases left between them. Germline loops: CDR1 SGHDT, CDR2 YYEEEE. CDR3 region: CASSSTDPLGYTF. DNA for the CDR3: TGTGCCAGCAGCTCGACGGATCCTCTTGGCTACACCTTC.

The chain couples TRBV5-4 to TRBJ1-2, with TRBD1 matching over 7 bases. The V and J ends lost 5 bases and 2 bases, in that order; junction bases with no gene match: 6. Per germline, CDR1 SGHNT and CDR2 YYREEE (reference sequence). The CDR3 covers 14 residues. The CDR3 DNA reads as TGTGCCAGCAGTGAGGACAGGTTAAACTATGGCTACACCTTC. The encoded protein is CASSEDRLNYGYTF.

The chain combines TRBV4-1 with TRBJ2-2, with 7 nucleotides matching TRBD2. J was trimmed by 6 bases and V by 3 bases; bases with no gene match: 4. The CDR3 covers 14 residues. In germline, CDR1 is MGHRA, CDR2 YSYEKL. The DNA of the CDR3 is TGCGCCAGCAGCCAGGCGGGGGAACCCGGGGAGCTGTTTTTT. Its protein is CASSQAGEPGELFF.

This clone was recorded a few times. The genes are TRBV18 and TRBJ1-1; D remains ambiguous. CDR1 and CDR2 (germline): KGHSH, LQKENI. The CDR3 consists of 14 residues. V was clipped by 6 bases and J by 3 bases, with 14 bases between them. CDR3 DNA sequence: TGTGCCAGCTCCCTTTGGACGGACTACACTGAAGCTTTCTTT. Translated, it gives CASSLWTDYTEAFF.

The J gene is TRBJ2-1, the V gene TRBV4-2, with D perhaps being TRBD1 or TRBD2 (5 bases each). Germline CDR1 reads LGHNA; CDR2 reads YNFKEQ. The CDR3 sequence is 15 residues long. V lost 0 bases, J lost 5 bases, and 11 bases lay in between. The CDR3 region is CASSQDPGTDNEQFF. In nucleotides, the CDR3 is TGTGCCAGCAGCCAAGATCCGGGGACGGACAATGAGCAGTTCTTC.

A few counts support this clone. The V and J genes are TRBV7-9 and TRBJ1-2; weak D call: TRBD1 (5 bases). From germline, CDR1 is SEHNR and CDR2 FQNEAQ (reference sequence). Trimming left V 5 bases short and J 8 bases short, with 15 bases between. CDR3 length equals 13 residues. The CDR3 region is CASSRGRERGYTF. In DNA form, the CDR3 reads TGTGCCAGCAGCCGAGGCAGGGAGAGAGGCTACACCTTC.

The genes are TRBV18 and TRBJ2-1; the D is unclear. Per the germline V gene, CDR1 is KGHSH and CDR2 is LQKENI. V was clipped by 3 bases and J by 1 base, with 7 bases between them. CDR3 length: 14 residues. The CDR3 protein is CASSPVQSYNEQFF. CDR3 in DNA: TGTGCCAGCTCACCGGTACAATCCTACAATGAGCAGTTCTTC.